This TCR beta chain is from a study of CD8 T cells in Susac syndrome. CD8+ and CD4+ T cells from blood underwent TCR beta sequencing. The study used treatment-naive patients who had stable or active relapsing-remitting disease as multiple sclerosis controls. CDR3 length: 15 residues. The V end was cut by 4 bases, the J end by 6 bases, with 17 bases between. Germline CDR1 reads SGHDT; CDR2 reads YYEEEE. Reverse transcription used roughly 0.45 to 1 ug RNA and random hexamers. Amplification of TCR beta CDR3 across 54 Vbeta and 13 Jbeta was performed with immunoSEQ multiplex PCR. TCRdb re-called the immunoSEQ multiplex PCR reads through MiXCR, storing one row per CDR3 protein. The table records hundreds of thousands of distinct CDR3 sequences, roughly 95% of them present only once.

Material: CD4+ T cells from PBMCs. The gene calls are TRBV5-6 and TRBJ2-1; D is undetermined. The sequence derives from a human donor with multiple sclerosis. The CDR3 DNA reads TGTGCCAGCAGCGTAAGGGCCGGATGGGGCAATGAGCAGTTCTTC. This translates into CASSVRAGWGNEQFF. The whole variable domain, remainder taken from reference TRBV5-6 and TRBJ2-1, is DAGVTQSPTHLIKTRGQQVTLRCSPKSGHDTVSWYQQALGQGPQFIFQYYEEEERQRGNFPDRFSGHQFPNYSSELNVNALLLGDSALYLCASSVRAGWGNEQFFGPGTRLTVL.